The entry below describes one TCR beta chain. The antigen is not known. Deletions cut 5 bases from V and 4 bases from J, with 13 bases between. Germline CDR1 and CDR2: MNHEY and SVGEGT. There are 14 residues in the CDR3. The data stem from a study of response to subunit inactivated influenza vaccine. General observations from the study: A suggestion made by the authors is that each seasonal influenza vaccination recruits few new T cells.

TCRdb analysed the RT-PCR reads with MiXCR anew, one entry per CDR3 protein. Here the sample spans about 780,000 distinct CDR3 sequences, less than 20% being singletons. V usage is TRBV6-2 or TRBV6-3 and J usage is TRBJ2-3; possible D gene TRBD2, 5 bases. The source material was PBMCs from blood, sampled less than 6 days after vaccination. The clonotype comes from a man aged 45-65 years who received an inactivated influenza vaccine. The chain's CDR3 is CASSDYPLADTQYF. The CDR3 DNA reads as TGTGCCAGCAGTGACTACCCGTTGGCAGATACGCAGTATTTT.